This passage covers 30 T cell receptor beta chains from one sample sequenced in a study of cytomegalovirus exposure and HLA in healthy donors. Vbeta (60) and Jbeta (13) primers were used in the PCR. Some clones are missing from TCRdb's copy, which holds only in-frame ones; the method was immunoSEQ multiplex PCR. This sample has approximately 190,000 clones, with 75% to 90% found just once. The material sequenced was PBMCs. The receptors were sampled from a woman aged 50 to 60 in good health and CMV-seropositive.

As concerns this clone: One junction end disagrees with the germline gene, perhaps due to a read error. The rearrangement links TRBV5-1 to TRBJ2-7, with D perhaps matching TRBD1 (5 bases). The CDR3 has 14 amino acids. Germline CDR1 reads SGHRS; CDR2 reads YFSETQ. CDR3 coding DNA: TGTGCCAGCAGCTTGGCAGGGTTGAACCACGAGCAGTACTTC. Translation gives CASSLAGLNHEQYF.

The gene calls are TRBV6-5 and TRBJ2-7; D is possibly TRBD2 (5 bases). The germline V gene encodes CDR1 MNHEY and CDR2 SVGAGI. Trimming took 5 bases from V and 7 from J, leaving 12 bases between them. The CDR3 has 12 amino acids. In DNA, the CDR3 is TGTGCCAGCAGTCAACAGCCGGGGGAGCAGTACTTC. The encoded protein is CASSQQPGEQYF.

This chain links TRBV6-5 with TRBJ1-1; TRBD1 matches 7 bases. The germline gives CDR1 MNHEY, CDR2 SVGAGI. V shed 4 bases and J 1 base; nucleotides not matched to a gene: 3. The CDR3 consists of 14 residues. CDR3 DNA sequence: TGTGCCAGCAGTTTAAGACAGGGGAACACTGAAGCTTTCTTT. Translated: CASSLRQGNTEAFF.

The chain employs TRBV4-2 and TRBJ2-5; TRBD1 might be the D (6 bases). V was cut by 8 bases and J by 5 bases, with 18 bases left in between. The germline V gene has CDR1 LGHNA and CDR2 YNFKEQ. This CDR3 spans 14 amino acids. The CDR3 sequence is CASGPGVRRETQYF. Written as DNA, the CDR3 is TGTGCCAGCGGGCCAGGGGTAAGACGGGAGACCCAGTACTTC.

CDR3 bases: TGTGCCAGCAGCCGGGTATCGCAGTTGGGTGAAAAACTGTTTTTT. Translated, it gives CASSRVSQLGEKLFF. The chain couples TRBV5-6 to TRBJ1-4, with D unclear. The length of the CDR3 is 15 residues. V was cut by 4 bases and J by 7 bases, with 17 bases left in between. Germline V gives CDR1 SGHDT, CDR2 YYEEEE. Combining the CDR3 with reference TRBV5-6 and TRBJ1-4 gives the whole variable domain DAGVTQSPTHLIKTRGQQVTLRCSPKSGHDTVSWYQQALGQGPQFIFQYYEEEERQRGNFPDRFSGHQFPNYSSELNVNALLLGDSALYLCASSRVSQLGEKLFFGSGTQLSVL.

The sample holds one count of this clone. The chain couples TRBV18 to TRBJ2-1; perhaps TRBD2 as D (6 bases). Germline lookup yields CDR1 KGHSH and CDR2 LQKENI. This CDR3 comprises 15 residues. With 2 bases removed from V and 7 bases from J, the gap between germline ends came to 15 bases. CDR3 amino acids: CASSPGIQGLNEQFF. The CDR3, as DNA: TGTGCCAGCTCACCAGGGATCCAAGGACTAAATGAGCAGTTCTTC.

About this clone: Other nucleotide sequences in the sample specify the same CDR3. The CDR3, as DNA: TGCGCCAGCAGCTTCAGGGAGAACACTGAAGCTTTCTTT. Its translation is CASSFRENTEAFF. The J gene is TRBJ1-1, the V gene TRBV5-1, with a possible D match to TRBD1 (5 bases). The CDR3 extends over 13 amino acids. CDR1 and CDR2 (germline): SGHRS, YFSETQ. Between the trimmed V and J ends, which lost 2 bases and 1 base, there was a span of 6 bases.

This chain joins TRBV6-5 and TRBJ1-2, with D perhaps TRBD1 (5 bases). Per germline, CDR1 MNHEY and CDR2 SVGAGI. This CDR3 has 15 residues. The V end lost 0 bases, the J end lost 6 bases, and 14 bases lay between the germline ends. Here the CDR3 reads CASSYSLNPRDGYTF. CDR3 bases: TGTGCCAGCAGTTACTCTCTAAACCCCAGGGATGGCTACACCTTC.

J is TRBJ2-5 and V is TRBV5-1; 9 bases are shared with TRBD2. V was clipped by 3 bases and J by 1 base; unmatched bases: 4. The CDR3 covers 15 residues. The germline V gene encodes CDR1 SGHRS and CDR2 YFSETQ. This CDR3 is CASSYERGAQETQYF. CDR3 in DNA: TGCGCCAGCAGCTATGAGCGGGGGGCCCAAGAGACCCAGTACTTC.

This chain joins TRBV19 and TRBJ1-5, with TRBD1 identical over 9 bases. Germline-derived CDR1 and CDR2 are LNHDA and SQIVND (reference sequence). Trimming cost V 5 bases and J 7 bases; bases outside gene matches: 18. The CDR3 length is 18 residues. The CDR3 DNA is TGTGCCAGTAGTGGCCGTAAGTCAGGGACAGGGCTGGGGCAGCCCCAGCATTTT. The encoded protein is CASSGRKSGTGLGQPQHF.

This chain uses TRBV5-1 with TRBJ2-1; 12 bases are a match to TRBD2. CDR1 and CDR2 from the germline V gene are SGHRS and YFSETQ. The V gene end was trimmed by 0 bases and the J gene end by 0 bases; junction bases not matched to a gene: 1. The CDR3 runs 17 residues. The CDR3 region is CASSLVTSGGSYNEQFF. The CDR3, as DNA: TGCGCCAGCAGCTTGGTGACTAGCGGGGGCTCCTACAATGAGCAGTTCTTC.

This chain connects TRBV2 to TRBJ2-5, with 7 bases identical to TRBD2. The end of the DNA is better explained by TRBJ2-7, so the J call may be wrong. CDR3 size: 15 residues. From germline, CDR1 is SNHLY and CDR2 FYNNEI. The CDR3 here is CASSPEASGSYEQYF. CDR3 coding DNA: TGTGCCAGCAGCCCCGAGGCTAGCGGCTCCTACGAGCAGTACTTC.

This clone occurred once. This rearrangement joins TRBV7-3 to TRBJ1-2, with TRBD1 matching 11 bases. Germline lookup yields CDR1 SGHTA and CDR2 FQGTGA. This CDR3 is 19 amino acids long. Losses at the gene ends were 5 bases for V and 2 bases for J; bases not matched to a gene: 16. The chain's CDR3 is CASSTSLRTGGAGNYGYTF. The DNA of the CDR3 is TGTGCCAGCAGCACCTCCCTAAGGACAGGGGGCGCGGGGAACTATGGCTACACCTTC. The complete variable domain, with remaining parts taken from reference TRBV7-3 and TRBJ1-2, reads GAGVSQTPSNKVTEKGKYVELRCDPISGHTALYWYRQSLGQGPEFLIYFQGTGAADDSGLPNDRFFAVRPEGSVSTLKIQRTERGDSAVYLCASSTSLRTGGAGNYGYTFGSGTRLTVV.

J is TRBJ2-1 and V is TRBV5-1; D is perhaps TRBD2 (5 bases). Between the trimmed V and J ends, which lost 4 bases and 4 bases, there was a span of 18 bases. Germline assignment: CDR1 SGHRS and CDR2 YFSETQ. The CDR3 totals 16 residues. CDR3 nucleotide sequence: TGCGCCAGCAGCCCGTCGAGGGTTTCTCGGTACAATGAGCAGTTCTTC. Encoded protein: CASSPSRVSRYNEQFF.

The chain couples TRBV27 to TRBJ2-1; weak D call: TRBD2 (6 bases). V shed 4 bases and J shed 2 bases, with 9 bases lying between them. The CDR3 consists of 14 residues. Germline CDR1 MNHEY, CDR2 SMNVEV (reference sequence). CDR3 amino acids: CASSSGGPYNEQFF. The DNA for the CDR3 is TGTGCCAGCAGTTCCGGGGGACCCTACAATGAGCAGTTCTTC.

The chain combines TRBV9 with TRBJ2-1; 8 nucleotides align to TRBD2. J lost 7 bases, V lost 4 bases, and 7 bases had no gene match. CDR1 SGDLS and CDR2 YYNGEE come from the germline V gene. This CDR3 is 14 amino acids long. CDR3 nucleotides: TGTGCCAGCAGCTCCGGCGGGGGGATAAATGAGCAGTTCTTC. Translated: CASSSGGGINEQFF.

The chain uses TRBV2 and TRBJ2-1; 7 bases are shared with TRBD2. V was pared by 8 bases and J by 5 bases, with 9 bases of the junction left unmatched. This CDR3 is built from 14 residues. Germline V CDR1 and CDR2: SNHLY, FYNNEI. The CDR3 DNA is TGTGCCAGCGGAGGGCTAGCGGAGGACAATGAGCAGTTCTTC. Residues: CASGGLAEDNEQFF.

In DNA, the CDR3 is TGTGCCAGCAGTTCGACTAGCGGTGAGCAGTTCTTC. Translated: CASSSTSGEQFF. The chain combines TRBV6-6 with TRBJ2-1, with 9 positions matching TRBD2. This CDR3 comprises 12 residues. Germline V lookup: CDR1 MNHNY, CDR2 SVGAGI (reference sequence). Trimming at V came to 4 bases and at J to 9 bases, leaving 1 base not matched to a gene.

The V and J genes are TRBV7-6 and TRBJ2-5; no clear D gene. This CDR3 contains 13 residues. The V gene lost 0 bases and the J gene lost 2 bases, with 4 bases spanning the gap. The germline CDR1 and CDR2 sequences are SGHVS and FNYEAQ. The CDR3 loop reads CASSLAYQETQYF. CDR3 nucleotide sequence: TGTGCCAGCAGCTTAGCCTATCAAGAGACCCAGTACTTC.

V and J are TRBV2 and TRBJ2-3, with 7 bases lining up with TRBD2. Germline V lookup: CDR1 SNHLY, CDR2 FYNNEI. The CDR3 extends over 15 amino acids. The junction had 8 bases not matched to a gene; V was cut back by 2 bases and J by 6 bases. Here the CDR3 DNA reads TGTGCCAGCAGTGAAAGGGACTATAGTGGGGATACGCAGTATTTT. This encodes CASSERDYSGDTQYF.

The genes are TRBV2 and TRBJ2-3, with 10 bases identical to TRBD2. Per germline, CDR1 SNHLY and CDR2 FYNNEI. With 6 bases clipped from V and 2 bases from J, the junction kept 5 bases outside the gene matches. The CDR3 has 15 amino acids. CDR3 sequence (DNA): TGTGCCAGCAGGGGAGCGGGGGGGAACACAGATACGCAGTATTTT. This gives the protein CASRGAGGNTDTQYF.

This sequence joins TRBV6-5 and TRBJ2-1; 9 positions match TRBD2. V shed 2 bases and J 9 bases; nucleotides not matched to a gene: 8. This CDR3 comprises 15 residues. Germline-derived CDR1 and CDR2 are MNHEY and SVGAGI. Here the CDR3 reads CASSYGRGGETEQFF. The CDR3, as DNA: TGTGCCAGCAGTTACGGCCGCGGGGGGGAAACTGAGCAGTTCTTC.

The chain recombines TRBV7-3 with TRBJ2-1; 9 nucleotides match TRBD2. This CDR3 contains 15 residues. CDR1 and CDR2 (germline): SGHTA, FQGTGA. Germline trimming cut 2 bases from V and 6 bases from J; bases unmatched to any gene: 5. The CDR3 loop reads CASSLGSSGTNEQFF. The CDR3 coding sequence is TGTGCCAGCAGCTTAGGGTCTAGCGGGACCAATGAGCAGTTCTTC.

The chain combines TRBV4-1 with TRBJ2-5, with 8 bases lining up with TRBD1. Losses at the gene ends were 4 bases for V and 1 base for J; bases not matched to a gene: 8. The CDR3 sequence is 16 residues long. Germline values: CDR1 MGHRA, CDR2 YSYEKL. This CDR3 reads CASSPGTGVLQETQYF. CDR3 sequence (DNA): TGCGCCAGCAGCCCCGGGACAGGAGTACTCCAAGAGACCCAGTACTTC.

The V and J genes are TRBV4-3 and TRBJ2-7, with 8 nucleotides matching TRBD2. The CDR3 consists of 18 residues. V was clipped by 1 base and J by 0 bases; unmatched bases: 11. Germline V CDR1 and CDR2: LGHNA, YSLEER. The CDR3 reads CASSQGSGGGQRSYEQYF. The CDR3 nucleotides read TGCGCCAGCAGCCAAGGGTCTGGCGGGGGGCAACGCTCCTACGAGCAGTACTTC.

The chain employs TRBV6-9 and TRBJ2-7; 7 bases are a match to TRBD2. This CDR3 is 15 amino acids long. Unmatched junction bases numbered 13, after V lost 7 bases and J lost 4 bases. CDR1 MNHGY and CDR2 SVAAGI come from the germline V gene. The CDR3 sequence is CASTPSGASLYEQYF. In DNA, the CDR3 is TGTGCCAGCACGCCGAGCGGGGCGTCCCTTTACGAGCAGTACTTC.

The rearrangement joins TRBV4-1 to TRBJ1-2; D is unclear. With 1 base removed from V and 1 base from J, the gap between germline ends came to 10 bases. The CDR3 spans 15 residues. Per germline, CDR1 MGHRA and CDR2 YSYEKL. CDR3 protein: CASSQGTALNYGYTF. The CDR3 DNA reads TGCGCCAGCAGCCAAGGGACTGCTCTTAACTATGGCTACACCTTC.

The chain joins TRBV12-5 to TRBJ2-3, with TRBD2 as a possible D gene (6 bases). There are 14 residues in the CDR3. Trimming cost V 2 bases and J 10 bases, with 16 bases left between them. Germline V gene data show CDR1 as LGHNT and CDR2 as FRNRAP. The CDR3 sequence is CASGLSRLGVAQYF. DNA of the CDR3: TGTGCTAGTGGTTTGAGCCGACTAGGGGTAGCGCAGTATTTT.

The chain couples TRBV2 to TRBJ1-3, with TRBD1 as a possible D gene (5 bases). The CDR3 extends over 15 amino acids. V lost 7 bases and J 3 bases, leaving 16 bases between the germline ends. Germline V CDR1 and CDR2: SNHLY, FYNNEI. CDR3 bases: TGTGCCAGCACTCCCGTGGGGGGAATTGGAAACACCATATATTTT. This translates into CASTPVGGIGNTIYF.

The V gene is TRBV30, the J gene TRBJ1-1, with D maybe TRBD1 (6 bases). V shed 0 bases and J shed 7 bases, with 12 bases lying between them. The CDR3 consists of 13 residues. Germline V gives CDR1 GTSNPN, CDR2 SVGIG (reference sequence). CDR3 loop: CAWSVIGGDEAFF. The CDR3, as DNA: TGTGCCTGGAGTGTAATAGGGGGGGATGAAGCTTTCTTT. Combining the CDR3 with reference TRBV30 and TRBJ1-1 gives the whole variable domain SQTIHQWPATLVQPVGSPLSLECTVEGTSNPNLYWYRQAAGRGLQLLFYSVGIGQISSEVPQNLSASRPQDRQFILSSKKLLLSDSGFYLCAWSVIGGDEAFFGQGTRLTVV.